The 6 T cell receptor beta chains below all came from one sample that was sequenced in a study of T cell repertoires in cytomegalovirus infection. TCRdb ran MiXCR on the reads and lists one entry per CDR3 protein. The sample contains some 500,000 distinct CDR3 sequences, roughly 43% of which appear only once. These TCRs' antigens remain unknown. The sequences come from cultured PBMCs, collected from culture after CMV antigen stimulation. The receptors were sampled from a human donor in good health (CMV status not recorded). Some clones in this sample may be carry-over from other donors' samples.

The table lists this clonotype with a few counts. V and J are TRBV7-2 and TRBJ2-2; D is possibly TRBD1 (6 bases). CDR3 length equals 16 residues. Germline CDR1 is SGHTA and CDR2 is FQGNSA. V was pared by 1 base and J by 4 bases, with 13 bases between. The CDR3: CASSLVWGRGTGELFF. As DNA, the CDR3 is TGTGCCAGCAGCTTAGTTTGGGGGCGCGGCACCGGGGAGCTGTTTTTT.

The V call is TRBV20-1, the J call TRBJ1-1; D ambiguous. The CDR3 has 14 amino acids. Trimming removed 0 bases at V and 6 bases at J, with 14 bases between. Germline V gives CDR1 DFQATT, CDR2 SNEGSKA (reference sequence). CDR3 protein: CSARDISGHAEAFF. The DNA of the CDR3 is TGCAGTGCTAGAGATATTTCGGGTCACGCTGAAGCTTTCTTT.

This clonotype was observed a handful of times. The CDR3 coding sequence is TGTGCCAGCATTCGGAACCAGGGGGCCACTGAAGCTTTCTTT. Its protein is CASIRNQGATEAFF. This chain links TRBV6-6 with TRBJ1-1; TRBD1 agrees at 8 bases. The CDR3 contains 14 residues. Germline CDR1 MNHNY, CDR2 SVGAGI (reference sequence). J gave up 4 bases and V 7 bases, and 8 bases lay outside the gene matches.

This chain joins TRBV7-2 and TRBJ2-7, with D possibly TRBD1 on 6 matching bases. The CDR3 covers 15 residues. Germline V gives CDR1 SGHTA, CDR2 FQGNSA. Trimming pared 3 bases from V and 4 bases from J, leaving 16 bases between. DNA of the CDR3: TGTGCCAGCAGCTTGACCCGCGCAGGGGAATACGAGCAGTACTTC. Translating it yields CASSLTRAGEYEQYF. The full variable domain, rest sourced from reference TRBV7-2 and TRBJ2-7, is GAGVSQSPSNKVTEKGKDVELRCDPISGHTALYWYRQSLGQGLEFLIYFQGNSAPDKSGLPSDRFSAERTGGSVSTLTIQRTQQEDSAVYLCASSLTRAGEYEQYFGPGTRLTVT.

The CDR3 nucleotides are TGTGCCAGCAGTTACAAGTCGTGGGGTAGCGGGGACAATGAGCAGTTCTTC. This codes for CASSYKSWGSGDNEQFF. This rearrangement joins TRBV6-2 or TRBV6-3 to TRBJ2-1; TRBD2 matches 8 bases. V was clipped by 2 bases and J by 5 bases; unmatched bases: 11. This CDR3 has 17 amino acids. Germline CDR1 MNHEY, CDR2 SVGEGT.

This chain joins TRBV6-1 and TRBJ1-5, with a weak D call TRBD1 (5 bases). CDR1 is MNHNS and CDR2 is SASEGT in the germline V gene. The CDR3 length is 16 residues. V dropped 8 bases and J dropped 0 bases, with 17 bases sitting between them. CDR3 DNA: TGTGCCAGCGGGGGGGGTATATTCGATAGCAATCAGCCCCAGCATTTT. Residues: CASGGGIFDSNQPQHF.